The 14 T cell receptor beta chains below come from one sample, sequenced in a study of CD4+ T cells in melanoma. Sequenced by immunoSEQ multiplex PCR; TCRdb stores in-frame clones only, minus some. The sample holds under 7,000 clones; roughly 70% are singletons and the top ten take roughly a quarter. The specimen sequenced was cells from a culture (not recorded whether cultured in vitro). These receptor sequences come from a human donor with melanoma.

CDR3 sequence: CSVEAPSDTEAFF. In DNA form, the CDR3 reads TGCAGCGTTGAAGCTCCGTCGGACACTGAAGCTTTCTTT. The chain recombines TRBV29-1 with TRBJ1-1, with D unresolved. The CDR3 sequence is 13 residues long. CDR1 and CDR2 from the germline V gene are SQVTM and ANQGSEA. Trimming removed 1 base from V and 3 bases from J, with 9 bases in between. The variable domain in full, with the rest retrieved from reference TRBV29-1 and TRBJ1-1, is SAVISQKPSRDICQRGTSLTIQCQVDSQVTMMFWYRQQPGQSLTLIATANQGSEATYESGFVIDKFPISRPNLTFSTLTVSNMSPEDSSIYLCSVEAPSDTEAFFGQGTRLTVV.

Only a few counts were recorded for this clone. The chain's CDR3 is CASSPGAAYNQPQHF. The CDR3 nucleotides are TGTGCCAGCAGCCCGGGAGCAGCCTACAATCAGCCCCAGCATTTT. The chain is built from TRBV5-5 and TRBJ1-5, with D unclear. Germline values: CDR1 SGHKS, CDR2 YYEKEE (reference sequence). This CDR3 has 15 residues. V lost 4 bases, J lost 3 bases, and 14 bases lay in between.

The V gene is TRBV24-1, the J gene TRBJ1-2; no clear D gene. CDR1 and CDR2 from the germline V gene are KGHDR and SFDVKD. The CDR3 loop spans 13 amino acids. Trimming stripped 5 bases from V and 8 bases from J, with 14 bases between. CDR3 nucleotide sequence: TGTGCCACCAGTGGTAGTCCCCTTTGGGGCTACACCTTC. As protein: CATSGSPLWGYTF.

This clone ranks as medium-sized. The rearrangement links TRBV29-1 to TRBJ1-2; D is uncertain. Germline assignment: CDR1 SQVTM and CDR2 ANQGSEA. This CDR3 region has 12 residues. The V end lost 2 bases, the J end lost 8 bases, and 12 bases lay between the germline ends. DNA of the CDR3: TGCAGCGTTGAAAGGAAACTCCGGGGCTACACCTTC. Encoded protein: CSVERKLRGYTF.

For the CDR3, the DNA is TGTGCCAGCAGTTTTACGGGTAACGAGCAGTACTTC. As protein: CASSFTGNEQYF. The chain joins TRBV27 to TRBJ2-7, with unresolved D. The germline V gene encodes CDR1 MNHEY and CDR2 SMNVEV (reference sequence). Trimming cost V 3 bases and J 5 bases, with 8 bases left between them. The CDR3 covers 12 residues.

The gene calls are TRBV3-1 (or the pseudogene TRBV3-2) and TRBJ1-6; the D gene is possibly TRBD1 (5 bases). Looked up from germline, CDR1 is LGHDT and CDR2 is YNNKEL (reference sequence). The CDR3 totals 15 residues. Deletions cut 1 base from V and 9 bases from J, with 13 bases between. The CDR3 loop reads CASSQGGDGLSPLHF. The CDR3 coding sequence is TGTGCCAGCAGCCAAGGAGGGGACGGGCTTTCACCCCTCCACTTT.

The count of this clone is one. The rearrangement joins TRBV5-1 to TRBJ1-5; 7 bases line up with TRBD1. This CDR3 has 16 amino acids. V lost 0 bases, J lost 0 bases, and 3 bases stayed unmatched. Per the germline V gene, CDR1 is SGHRS and CDR2 is YFSETQ. Here the CDR3 reads CASSLGDSYSNQPQHF. CDR3 bases: TGCGCCAGCAGCTTGGGGGACAGTTATAGCAATCAGCCCCAGCATTTT. The full variable domain, with the rest looked up from reference TRBV5-1 and TRBJ1-5, is KAGVTQTPRYLIKTRGQQVTLSCSPISGHRSVSWYQQTPGQGLQFLFEYFSETQRNKGNFPGRFSGRQFSNSRSEMNVSTLELGDSALYLCASSLGDSYSNQPQHFGDGTRLSIL.

The CDR3 loop is CASSFGLSEQFF. The CDR3 DNA reads as TGTGCCAGCAGTTTTGGTTTAAGTGAGCAGTTCTTC. The J gene is TRBJ2-1, the V gene TRBV28, with no clear D. Germline-derived CDR1 and CDR2 are MDHEN and SYDVKM. The CDR3 loop spans 12 amino acids. V was trimmed by 3 bases and J by 9 bases, leaving 9 bases between them. Together with reference TRBV28 and TRBJ2-1, the CDR3 gives the full variable domain: DVKVTQSSRYLVKRTGEKVFLECVQDMDHENMFWYRQDPGLGLRLIYFSYDVKMKEKGDIPEGYSVSREKKERFSLILESASTNQTSMYLCASSFGLSEQFFGPGTRLTVL.

This chain links TRBV15 with TRBJ2-2, with 8 positions matching TRBD1. This CDR3 has 14 amino acids. The V and J ends lost 2 bases and 7 bases, in that order; junction bases with no gene match: 3. In germline, CDR1 is LNHNV, CDR2 YYDKDF (reference sequence). For the CDR3, the DNA is TGTGCCACCAGCAGATCACAGGGGGACGGGGAGCTGTTTTTT. Its protein is CATSRSQGDGELFF. Together with reference TRBV15 and TRBJ2-2, the CDR3 gives the full variable domain: DAMVIQNPRYQVTQFGKPVTLSCSQTLNHNVMYWYQQKSSQAPKLLFHYYDKDFNNEADTPDNFQSRRPNTSFCFLDIRSPGLGDTAMYLCATSRSQGDGELFFGEGSRLTVL.

By its share, this clone is hyperexpanded (1% or more). The genes are TRBV29-1 and TRBJ1-2; 10 nucleotides match TRBD1. CDR1 is SQVTM and CDR2 is ANQGSEA in the germline V gene. The CDR3 totals 14 residues. This chain's CDR3 is CASMEGQGDNGYTF. CDR3 nucleotide sequence: TGCGCCAGCATGGAAGGACAGGGGGATAATGGCTACACCTTC.

This chain joins TRBV4-1 and TRBJ2-7; D may be TRBD1 (5 bases). V was pared by 0 bases and J by 2 bases, with 5 bases between. Germline V CDR1 and CDR2: MGHRA, YSYEKL. CDR3 length: 13 amino acids. The CDR3 is CASSQETAYEQYF. CDR3 DNA sequence: TGCGCCAGCAGCCAAGAGACAGCCTACGAGCAGTACTTC.

The chain has TRBV7-2 and TRBJ2-7; the match to TRBD1 covers 9 bases. The length of the CDR3 is 14 residues. CDR1 SGHTA and CDR2 FQGNSA come from the germline V gene. Unmatched junction bases numbered 3, after V lost 4 bases and J lost 2 bases. The CDR3 is CASSSGTGTYEQYF. The CDR3 coding sequence is TGTGCCAGCAGCTCAGGGACAGGGACCTACGAGCAGTACTTC.

The rearrangement uses TRBV4-1 and TRBJ1-1; TRBD1 aligns across 8 bases. The CDR3 has 18 residues. Losses at the gene ends were 0 bases for V and 0 bases for J; bases not matched to a gene: 9. Germline V gives CDR1 MGHRA, CDR2 YSYEKL. The CDR3 here is CASSQDPGTGEMNTEAFF. The DNA of the CDR3 is TGCGCCAGCAGCCAAGATCCCGGGACAGGAGAGATGAACACTGAAGCTTTCTTT.

This sequence joins TRBV2 and TRBJ2-1, with 10 bases that match TRBD1. This CDR3 contains 15 residues. From germline, CDR1 is SNHLY and CDR2 FYNNEI. After removal of 8 bases from V and 0 bases from J, the junction contained 4 bases not matched to a gene. This CDR3 reads CASLGDRGSYNEQFF. In DNA form, the CDR3 reads TGTGCCAGCTTGGGGGACAGGGGCTCCTACAATGAGCAGTTCTTC.